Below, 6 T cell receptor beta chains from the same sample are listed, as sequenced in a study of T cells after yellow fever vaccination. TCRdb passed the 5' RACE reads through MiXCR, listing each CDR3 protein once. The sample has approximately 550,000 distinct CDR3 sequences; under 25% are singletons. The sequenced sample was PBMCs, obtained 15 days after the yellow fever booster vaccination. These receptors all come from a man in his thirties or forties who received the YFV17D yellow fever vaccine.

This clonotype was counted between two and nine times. As DNA, the CDR3 is TGTGCCAGCTCACATAATGCAGGGGGCGCGAACTCACCCCTCCACTTT. This codes for CASSHNAGGANSPLHF. The rearrangement joins TRBV18 to TRBJ1-6; 8 bases agree with TRBD1. This CDR3 has 16 residues. V was clipped by 4 bases and J by 10 bases; unmatched bases: 12. Germline CDR1 reads KGHSH; CDR2 reads LQKENI.

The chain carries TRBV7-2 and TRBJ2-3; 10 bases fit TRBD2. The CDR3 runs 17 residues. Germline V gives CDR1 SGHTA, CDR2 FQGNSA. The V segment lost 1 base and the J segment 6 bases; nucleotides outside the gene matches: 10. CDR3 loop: CASSLGSSGSRVDTQYF. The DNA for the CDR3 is TGTGCCAGCAGCTTAGGTTCTAGCGGGAGTCGGGTGGATACGCAGTATTTT.

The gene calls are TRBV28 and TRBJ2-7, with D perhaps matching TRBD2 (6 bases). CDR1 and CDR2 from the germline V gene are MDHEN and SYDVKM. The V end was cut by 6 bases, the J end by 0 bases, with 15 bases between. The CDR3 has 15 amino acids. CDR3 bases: TGTGCCAGCAGCCCTTCTGCGGGGAGCTCCTACGAGCAGTACTTC. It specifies CASSPSAGSSYEQYF.

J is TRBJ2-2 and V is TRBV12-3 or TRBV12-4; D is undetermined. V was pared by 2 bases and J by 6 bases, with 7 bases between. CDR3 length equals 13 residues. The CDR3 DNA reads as TGTGCCAGCAGTTTAAAGGGCTCCGGGGAGCTGTTTTTT. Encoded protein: CASSLKGSGELFF.

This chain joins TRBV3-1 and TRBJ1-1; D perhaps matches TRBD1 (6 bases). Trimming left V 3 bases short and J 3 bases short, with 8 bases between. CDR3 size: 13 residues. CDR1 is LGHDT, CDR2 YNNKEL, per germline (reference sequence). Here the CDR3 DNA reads TGTGCCAGCAGCCAGGGGGGGCACACTGAAGCTTTCTTT. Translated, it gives CASSQGGHTEAFF.

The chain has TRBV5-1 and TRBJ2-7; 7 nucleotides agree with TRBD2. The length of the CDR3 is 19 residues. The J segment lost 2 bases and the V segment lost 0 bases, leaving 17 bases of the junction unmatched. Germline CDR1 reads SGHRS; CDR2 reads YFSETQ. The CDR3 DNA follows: TGCGCCAGCAGCTTGGGGGCTAGCGGTGAGTCCACGGGAACCTACGAGCAGTACTTC. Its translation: CASSLGASGESTGTYEQYF.